This T cell receptor beta chain was sequenced for a study of T-cell memory formation after mild COVID-19. Germline V gene sequence: CDR1 SGHTA, CDR2 FQGNSA. Trimming stripped 5 bases from V and 5 bases from J, with 18 bases between. CDR3 length: 15 residues. From the 5' RACE reads, TCRdb called clonotypes with MiXCR, one entry per CDR3 protein. Of hundreds of thousands of distinct CDR3 sequences in the sample, 15% to 20% are singletons; the top ten hold around 20%. The J gene is TRBJ1-2, the V gene TRBV7-2; possibly TRBD1 for D (5 bases). The TCR sequence derives from a man younger than 35 who had mild COVID-19 (a few samples of this study predate the infection). Cell type and time point are not known. The specimen was PBMCs or a T cell subset sorted from them (not recorded which). DNA for the CDR3: TGTGCCAGCAGCAAACCTCAGGGCCCGGGGTATGGCTACACCTTC. As protein: CASSKPQGPGYGYTF.